Sequencing of this TCR beta chain was carried out in a study of blood T cell repertoires in COVID-19. The wider study: The samples span acute and convalescent COVID-19 from the United States, Italy and Spain. From T cells, B-cell-depleted T cells, or PBMCs came the material, which was cDNA or gDNA.

As originally analysed: Nucleated cell number was recorded as an estimate derived from reference gene primer amplification. Only in-frame clones appear in the TCRdb table, and some are missing; sequencing was by immunoSEQ multiplex PCR. Clone size and the V and J calls come from that table; the DNA yielded D and trimming. The data show 250,000 to 350,000 clones, with about nine tenths seen just once and roughly 0.92% held by the top ten. This clone was detected only once. This CDR3 spans 14 amino acids. Looked up from germline, CDR1 is MNHEY and CDR2 is SVGAGI. V was trimmed by 3 bases and J by 4 bases, leaving 11 bases between them.

What was sequenced was peripheral blood. The chain has TRBV6-5 and TRBJ2-3; D gene unclear. The receptor comes from a woman between 35 and 50 years old who had recovered from COVID-19. The CDR3 DNA is TGTGCCAGCAGTTATCGAGGCCCTGCAGATACGCAGTATTTT. Translated, it gives CASSYRGPADTQYF.